These 4 T cell receptor beta chains originate from one sample sequenced in a study of OX40 agonist ivuxolimab in advanced cancers. Data came from immunoSEQ multiplex PCR; TCRdb stores just in-frame clones and leaves some out. Seen here are approximately 73,000 clones, roughly 88% observed once, and the top ten hold under 3.5%. The sequencing here drew on CD4+ or CD8+ T cells sorted from blood, taken in a trial of the OX40 agonist ivuxolimab. The source of these receptors is an adult with an advanced solid tumor such as melanoma, head and neck, liver or kidney cancer.

This clone was recorded only once. The chain carries TRBV29-1 and TRBJ2-3, with 11 bases identical to TRBD1. The CDR3 sequence is 16 residues long. Trimming cost V 0 bases and J 4 bases; bases outside gene matches: 6. The germline CDR1 and CDR2 sequences are SQVTM and ANQGSEA. This chain's CDR3 is CSVEDPGQGGPDTQYF. CDR3 nucleotide sequence: TGCAGCGTTGAAGATCCGGGACAGGGGGGCCCAGATACGCAGTATTTT.

This clone appeared a few times. This chain joins TRBV4-3 and TRBJ1-1; no clear D gene. V lost 0 bases and J lost 4, with 12 bases in between. The CDR3 contains 15 residues. Looked up from germline, CDR1 is LGHNA and CDR2 is YSLEER. This CDR3 reads CASSQDPRSGTEAFF. CDR3 in DNA: TGCGCCAGCAGCCAAGATCCACGGTCGGGCACTGAAGCTTTCTTT.

The CDR3 sequence is CASSLKRDTEAFF. The CDR3 DNA follows: TGTGCCAGCAGCTTGAAAAGGGACACTGAAGCTTTCTTT. This chain joins TRBV5-8 and TRBJ1-1; D is undetermined. This CDR3 has 13 residues. Trimming cost V 1 base and J 3 bases, with 7 bases left between them. Per the germline V gene, CDR1 is SGHTS and CDR2 is YDEGEE.

This chain uses TRBV5-4 with TRBJ2-2, with no clear D. Germline V gene sequence: CDR1 SGHNT, CDR2 YYREEE (reference sequence). The germline V and J ends were trimmed by 4 bases and 4 bases, with 14 bases remaining between them. The CDR3 covers 15 residues. The CDR3 DNA sequence: TGTGCCAGCAGCCCCCGGGCAGGTCTCACCGGGGAGCTGTTTTTT. Protein sequence: CASSPRAGLTGELFF.